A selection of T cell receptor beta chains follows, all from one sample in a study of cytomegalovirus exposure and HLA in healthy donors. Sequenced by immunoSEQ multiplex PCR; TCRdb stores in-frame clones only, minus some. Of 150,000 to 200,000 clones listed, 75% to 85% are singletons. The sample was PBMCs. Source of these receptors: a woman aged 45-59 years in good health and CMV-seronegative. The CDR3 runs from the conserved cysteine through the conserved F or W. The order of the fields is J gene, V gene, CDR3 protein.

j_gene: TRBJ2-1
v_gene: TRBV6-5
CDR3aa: CASARDTSTREQFF

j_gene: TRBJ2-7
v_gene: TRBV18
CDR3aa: CASSPRRTGFVYEQYF

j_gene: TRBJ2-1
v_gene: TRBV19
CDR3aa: CASSIRERGGNNEQFF

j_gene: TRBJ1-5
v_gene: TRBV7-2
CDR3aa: CASSLVGDSNQPQHF

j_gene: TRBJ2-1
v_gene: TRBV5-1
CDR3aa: CASSLVAGGPEEQFF

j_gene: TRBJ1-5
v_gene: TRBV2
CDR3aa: CASSEARQLNQPQHF

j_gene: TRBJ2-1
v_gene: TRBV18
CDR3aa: CASSPPGGTVGMNEQFF

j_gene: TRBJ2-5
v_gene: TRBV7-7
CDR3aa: CASSLYVGGAGETQYF

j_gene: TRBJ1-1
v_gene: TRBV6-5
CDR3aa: CASSPQTPVTTEAFF

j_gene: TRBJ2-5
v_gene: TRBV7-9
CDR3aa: CASSLFLGGGEETQYF

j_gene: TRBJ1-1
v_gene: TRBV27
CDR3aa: CASSFAGGGKAFF

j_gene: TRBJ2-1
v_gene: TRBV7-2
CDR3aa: CASSSTSRPEQFF

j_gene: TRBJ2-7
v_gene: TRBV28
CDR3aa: CASSLTGLEFYEQYF

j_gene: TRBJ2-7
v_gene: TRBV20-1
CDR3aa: CSARTGGEQYF

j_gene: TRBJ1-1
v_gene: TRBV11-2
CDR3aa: CASSPMDRGLGNTEAFF

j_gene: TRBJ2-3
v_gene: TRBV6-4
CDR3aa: CASSDSSGGALDTQYF

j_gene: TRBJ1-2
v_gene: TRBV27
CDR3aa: CASSNSDRALGYTF

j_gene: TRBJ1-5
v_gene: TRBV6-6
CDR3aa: CASRRTDLNQPQHF

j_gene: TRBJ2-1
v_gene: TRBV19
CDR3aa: CASSARRQGAQLEQFF

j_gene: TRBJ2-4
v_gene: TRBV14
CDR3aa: CASSLTSSIQYF

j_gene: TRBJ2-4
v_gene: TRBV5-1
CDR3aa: CASSSASGTTLAKNIQYF

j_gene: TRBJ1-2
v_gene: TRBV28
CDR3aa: CASSFRARGAGYTF

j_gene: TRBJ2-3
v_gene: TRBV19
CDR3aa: CASSLGTSGTDTQYF